The next 24 T cell receptor beta chains were all read from a single sample in a study of molecular identifiers for immune sequencing clone quantification (dated by TCRdb to the late 2010s). The library was produced with PCR. The reads were generated on a NextSeq 500. TCRdb trimmed public reads at Q25 via fastp, called clones via MiXCR and kept in-frame beta chains. Records with the same CDR3 protein are collapsed into one entry carrying the most frequent genes and DNA. The sample has about 630,000 distinct CDR3 sequences on record, around 25% of them singletons. Jointly, the top ten make up 0.78% of the sample. Sequencing was carried out using naive CD8+ T cells from blood, with Jurkat cell RNA spiked in. Explained via the paper, the cell subset or site label denotes: FACS-sorted CD8+CD4-CCR7+CD45RA+ naive T cells. The receptors originated from a human donor in good health. Some libraries in this study had Jurkat cell RNA spiked in.

This clonotype was recorded at least ten times. The chain is built from TRBV27 and TRBJ2-7, with unresolved D. The germline CDR1 and CDR2 sequences are MNHEY and SMNVEV (reference sequence). The CDR3 consists of 14 residues. Between the trimmed V and J ends, which lost 6 bases and 4 bases, there was a span of 16 bases. CDR3 region: CASSPGLKRYEQYF. CDR3 coding DNA: TGTGCCAGCAGCCCCGGCTTGAAACGGTACGAGCAGTACTTC.

This CDR3 is CASSLDPPGLRTGELFF. CDR3 coding DNA: TGTGCCAGCAGTCTAGACCCGCCGGGACTCCGAACCGGGGAGCTGTTTTTT. The V call is TRBV7-9, the J call TRBJ2-2; possibly TRBD2 for D (6 bases). CDR1 SEHNR and CDR2 FQNEAQ come from the germline V gene (reference sequence). The CDR3 covers 17 residues. V was cut by 6 bases and J by 5 bases, with 22 bases left in between.

This clonotype has at least ten counts. The chain links TRBV20-1 to TRBJ2-7; D possibly corresponds to TRBD1 (6 bases). CDR3 length: 14 residues. The V gene's germline CDR1 is DFQATT and CDR2 SNEGSKA (reference sequence). V lost 3 bases to trimming and J lost 3 bases, with 15 bases between them. The CDR3 DNA is TGCAGTGCTAGGAACAGGGATCAGTACTACGAGCAGTACTTC. Translating it yields CSARNRDQYYEQYF.

In its sample, this clonotype was seen many times. V usage is TRBV9 and J usage is TRBJ1-1; 10 bases are shared with TRBD1. V was clipped by 0 bases and J by 6 bases; unmatched bases: 5. The germline CDR1 and CDR2 sequences are SGDLS and YYNGEE. The CDR3 runs to 15 residues. In nucleotides, the CDR3 is TGTGCCAGCAGCGTAGGAAGGACAGGGGGATCTGAAGCTTTCTTT. Translation gives CASSVGRTGGSEAFF.

This clonotype was found a few times. V is TRBV5-6 and J is TRBJ1-6, with TRBD1 matching over 7 bases. The germline V gene has CDR1 SGHDT and CDR2 YYEEEE. CDR3 length: 16 amino acids. Trimming took 4 bases from V and 9 from J; bases not matched to a gene: 13. CDR3 DNA sequence: TGTGCCAGCAGCCCCACCGGGACAGAAGGGATTTCACCCCTCCACTTT. Encoded protein: CASSPTGTEGISPLHF.

The chain employs TRBV5-1 and TRBJ2-1; D could derive from TRBD1 or TRBD2 (5 bases each). Trimming took 0 bases from V and 8 from J, leaving 21 bases between them. Germline CDR1 and CDR2: SGHRS and YFSETQ. The CDR3 is 17 amino acids. This chain's CDR3 is CASSLGQLSPDSDEQFF. The CDR3 region has the DNA TGCGCCAGCAGCTTGGGACAGTTAAGCCCGGATAGCGATGAGCAGTTCTTC. The whole variable domain, remainder taken from reference TRBV5-1 and TRBJ2-1, is KAGVTQTPRYLIKTRGQQVTLSCSPISGHRSVSWYQQTPGQGLQFLFEYFSETQRNKGNFPGRFSGRQFSNSRSEMNVSTLELGDSALYLCASSLGQLSPDSDEQFFGPGTRLTVL.

CDR3 bases: TGCGCCAGCAGCTTGGAGTCCCCCGGCGTAGTTGGAGCCGGGGAGCTGTTTTTT. Residues: CASSLESPGVVGAGELFF. The chain links TRBV5-1 to TRBJ2-2; D not resolved. CDR3 size: 18 residues. The V end was cut by 0 bases, the J end by 6 bases, with 21 bases between. The germline CDR1 and CDR2 sequences are SGHRS and YFSETQ.

This clonotype was detected only a few times. The chain combines TRBV19 with TRBJ1-2, with 7 bases identical to TRBD1. Trimming cost V 6 bases and J 4 bases; bases outside gene matches: 5. This CDR3 is built from 13 residues. Per germline, CDR1 LNHDA and CDR2 SQIVND (reference sequence). The CDR3 DNA reads as TGTGCCAGTAGCAACAGGGGCTTCTATGGCTACACCTTC. Its translation is CASSNRGFYGYTF.

Many counts were recorded for this clonotype. This sequence joins TRBV6-5 and TRBJ1-4; D not certain. Germline loops: CDR1 MNHEY, CDR2 SVGAGI. CDR3 size: 15 residues. Trimming took off 5 bases at V and 0 bases at J, with 10 bases between the two ends. The CDR3 protein is CASSPRQATNEKLFF. DNA of the CDR3: TGTGCCAGCAGTCCTAGACAAGCAACTAATGAAAAACTGTTTTTT.

V usage is TRBV4-1 and J usage is TRBJ2-1; 11 positions match TRBD2. The CDR3 has 15 amino acids. Per the germline V gene, CDR1 is MGHRA and CDR2 is YSYEKL. After removal of 1 base from V and 7 bases from J, the junction contained 3 bases not matched to a gene. The CDR3 region is CASSQALAGGNEQFF. For the CDR3, the DNA is TGCGCCAGCAGCCAAGCTCTAGCGGGAGGAAATGAGCAGTTCTTC.

In its sample, this clonotype was seen a few times. The chain links TRBV4-3 to TRBJ2-7; D ambiguous. Trimming stripped 1 base from V and 2 bases from J, with 12 bases between. The CDR3 is made up of 15 amino acids. Germline V gene sequence: CDR1 LGHNA, CDR2 YSLEER. CDR3 in amino acids: CASSQVISSTYEQYF. The CDR3 DNA is TGCGCCAGCAGCCAAGTAATTTCCAGCACCTACGAGCAGTACTTC.

The chain carries TRBV2 and TRBJ2-5; 13 nucleotides agree with TRBD2. CDR1 SNHLY and CDR2 FYNNEI come from the germline V gene. V shed 6 bases, J shed 1 base, and the junction held 2 bases outside the gene matches. The CDR3 consists of 15 residues. In DNA, the CDR3 is TGTGCCAGCAGGACTAGCGGGAGGCCCCAAGAGACCCAGTACTTC. Translated: CASRTSGRPQETQYF.

The chain has TRBV4-3 and TRBJ1-4; D is unclear. Deletions cut 7 bases from V and 7 bases from J, with 19 bases between. The CDR3 runs 15 residues. Germline values: CDR1 LGHNA, CDR2 YSLEER. CDR3 nucleotide sequence: TGCGCCAGCACCCCGGGCGTAGCAGGAGTTGAAAAACTGTTTTTT. It codes for CASTPGVAGVEKLFF.

The rearrangement joins TRBV7-9 to TRBJ1-5, with D possibly TRBD1 on 6 matching bases. The germline gives CDR1 SEHNR, CDR2 FQNEAQ (reference sequence). V was cut by 5 bases and J by 5 bases, with 10 bases left in between. The CDR3 runs to 13 residues. The chain's CDR3 is CASSPGADQPQHF. The CDR3 DNA reads TGTGCCAGCAGCCCAGGGGCAGATCAGCCCCAGCATTTT.

This clonotype turned up a few times. The V gene is TRBV20-1, the J gene TRBJ2-1; possible D gene TRBD2, 5 bases. The CDR3 is 13 amino acids. Germline V CDR1 and CDR2: DFQATT, SNEGSKA (reference sequence). Between the trimmed V and J ends, which lost 8 bases and 8 bases, there was a span of 19 bases. CDR3 coding DNA: TGCAGTCCCCGCGCGTGGGGAGTCCATGAGCAGTTCTTC. Its protein product is CSPRAWGVHEQFF.

This clonotype was observed a handful of times. V usage is TRBV28 and J usage is TRBJ1-5, with D perhaps matching TRBD1 (6 bases). Germline V gene data show CDR1 as MDHEN and CDR2 as SYDVKM. V was trimmed by 6 bases and J by 1 base, leaving 19 bases between them. The CDR3 has 17 residues. CDR3 sequence: CASRDPTGSVSNQPQHF. In DNA form, the CDR3 reads TGTGCCAGCAGAGACCCCACAGGGTCGGTCAGCAATCAGCCCCAGCATTTT.

This clonotype has just a few counts. CDR3 sequence reads: CASSHRDYLPDTQYF. The CDR3 bases are TGTGCCAGTAGTCACCGGGACTACCTCCCGGATACGCAGTATTTT. The J gene is TRBJ2-3, the V gene TRBV19, with 7 bases that match TRBD2. The CDR3 is 15 residues long. The V gene's germline CDR1 is LNHDA and CDR2 SQIVND (reference sequence). V trimming: 5 bases; J trimming: 6 bases; junction bases outside the gene matches: 11.

The chain links TRBV14 to TRBJ1-1; 8 bases fit TRBD1. The length of the CDR3 is 14 residues. Per the germline V gene, CDR1 is SGHDN and CDR2 is FVKESK. The V gene end was trimmed by 5 bases and the J gene end by 1 base; junction bases not matched to a gene: 3. CDR3 DNA: TGTGCCAGCAGCGCGGACAGGGCGAACACTGAAGCTTTCTTT. Translating gives CASSADRANTEAFF.

The V and J genes are TRBV20-1 and TRBJ2-1; 10 positions match TRBD2. The ends lost 3 bases at V and 7 bases at J; junction bases unmatched: 6. CDR3 length equals 14 residues. Germline V gene sequence: CDR1 DFQATT, CDR2 SNEGSKA (reference sequence). The CDR3 loop is CSASGLAGVNEQFF. In DNA, the CDR3 is TGCAGTGCTAGTGGGCTAGCGGGAGTTAATGAGCAGTTCTTC.

The chain carries TRBV27 and TRBJ2-1, with TRBD2 matching over 9 bases. Germline trimming cut 2 bases from V and 6 bases from J; bases unmatched to any gene: 8. This CDR3 comprises 16 residues. Germline loops: CDR1 MNHEY, CDR2 SMNVEV (reference sequence). CDR3 coding DNA: TGTGCCAGCAGTTTAACCACAGCGGGAGGTCCCAATGAGCAGTTCTTC. Translating it yields CASSLTTAGGPNEQFF.

The chain carries TRBV20-1 and TRBJ2-1; 14 bases map to TRBD2. Germline CDR1 and CDR2: DFQATT and SNEGSKA (reference sequence). This CDR3 has 18 residues. V was pared by 2 bases and J by 4 bases, with 10 bases of the junction left unmatched. The CDR3 loop reads CSARSAGLAGVNYNEQFF. The CDR3 bases are TGCAGTGCTAGATCGGCGGGACTAGCGGGGGTCAATTACAATGAGCAGTTCTTC.

A word on this clonotype: Given the absence of the conserved phenylalanine or tryptophan at the CDR3 end, a read error is likely. The chain is built from TRBV5-6 and TRBJ2-5, with D perhaps assigned TRBD1 or TRBD2 (5 bases each). The germline V gene has CDR1 SGHDT and CDR2 YYEEEE. This CDR3 is built from 17 residues. V was shortened by 0 bases and J by 5 bases, with 20 bases between the two germline ends. The CDR3 DNA sequence: TGTGCCAGCAGCTTGGTGGGGCAGGGTTTTTGGGAGGAGACCCAGTACTCC. Translating gives CASSLVGQGFWEETQYS.

This clonotype occurred many times. The chain recombines TRBV6-2 or TRBV6-3 with TRBJ2-7, with D uncertain. Germline V lookup: CDR1 MNHEY, CDR2 SVGEGT. V lost 7 bases to trimming and J lost 6 bases, with 19 bases between them. The CDR3 runs 14 residues. This CDR3 is CASTSSAGSSEQYF. The CDR3 DNA is TGTGCCAGCACCTCCTCCGCCGGGTCGAGCGAGCAGTACTTC.

This chain uses TRBV29-1 with TRBJ1-1; no clear D. V lost 8 bases to trimming and J lost 5 bases, with 21 bases between them. Germline V gives CDR1 SQVTM, CDR2 ANQGSEA. CDR3 length equals 14 residues. CDR3 residues: CSSWVEGVSTEAFF. In nucleotides, the CDR3 is TGCAGCTCTTGGGTGGAGGGAGTGTCTACTGAAGCTTTCTTT. Using reference TRBV29-1 and TRBJ1-1 for the parts outside the CDR3, the full variable domain is SAVISQKPSRDICQRGTSLTIQCQVDSQVTMMFWYRQQPGQSLTLIATANQGSEATYESGFVIDKFPISRPNLTFSTLTVSNMSPEDSSIYLCSSWVEGVSTEAFFGQGTRLTVV.